These 12 T cell receptor beta chains were all obtained from the same sample, sequenced in a study of T-cell reconstitution after alpha-beta-depleted transplantation in children. As it was prepared, the TCRbeta library received unique molecular identifiers. TCRdb re-derived calls from the PCR reads in MiXCR, one entry per CDR3 protein. The sample shows 610,000 or so distinct CDR3 sequences, 25% to 30% of them seen only once. The material sequenced was PBMCs, taken before TCRalphabeta/CD19-depleted stem cell transplant. These receptors all stem from a boy in the first two years of life with Wiskott-Aldrich syndrome, due to receive a stem cell transplant.

The rearrangement uses TRBV30 and TRBJ2-1; D is unresolved. Trimming shortened V by 3 bases and J by 8 bases, and 8 bases separated the two germline ends. The CDR3 totals 11 residues. Germline values: CDR1 GTSNPN, CDR2 SVGIG (reference sequence). In nucleotides, the CDR3 is TGTGCCTGGAGCGCTCTAGATGAGCAGTTCTTC. It yields the protein CAWSALDEQFF.

The chain couples TRBV27 to TRBJ2-7, with 12 bases aligning to TRBD1. Germline-derived CDR1 and CDR2 are MNHEY and SMNVEV (reference sequence). V was clipped by 7 bases and J by 1 base; unmatched bases: 8. This CDR3 is 16 amino acids long. The chain's CDR3 is CASKPGQGAGSYEQYF. Here the CDR3 DNA reads TGTGCCAGCAAGCCGGGACAGGGGGCAGGGTCCTACGAGCAGTACTTC.

The rearrangement links TRBV9 to TRBJ1-6, with a possible D match to TRBD1 (5 bases). This CDR3 has 17 residues. Germline CDR1 SGDLS, CDR2 YYNGEE. V was pared by 0 bases and J by 1 base, with 11 bases between. The CDR3, as DNA: TGTGCCAGCAGCGTAGCTACAGGAGGATCCTATAATTCACCCCTCCACTTT. Translated, it gives CASSVATGGSYNSPLHF.

The chain is built from TRBV20-1 and TRBJ1-5, with D perhaps TRBD1 (5 bases). This CDR3 is 14 amino acids long. The V end was cut by 3 bases, the J end by 2 bases, with 11 bases between. From germline, CDR1 is DFQATT and CDR2 SNEGSKA (reference sequence). The DNA of the CDR3 is TGCAGTGCTAGTACAGGTTGGGGCAATCAGCCCCAGCATTTT. It encodes CSASTGWGNQPQHF.

This chain connects TRBV5-5 to TRBJ2-7; no clear D gene. The CDR3 has 14 residues. Trimming stripped 3 bases from V and 2 bases from J, with 12 bases between. Germline CDR1 SGHKS, CDR2 YYEKEE (reference sequence). In nucleotides, the CDR3 is TGTGCCAGCAGCTGGATGCCGGATACCTACGAGCAGTACTTC. Translation: CASSWMPDTYEQYF.

The chain is built from TRBV5-1 and TRBJ1-4; 8 bases fit TRBD1. V shed 2 bases, J shed 6 bases, and the junction held 6 bases outside the gene matches. This CDR3 is 15 amino acids long. Germline loops: CDR1 SGHRS, CDR2 YFSETQ. CDR3 DNA: TGCGCCAGCAGCTTTACGGACAGGGAAGATGAAAAACTGTTTTTT. Translated: CASSFTDREDEKLFF.

This clonotype was found a few times. The CDR3 nucleotides are TGCAGTGCCGGACAGGGGGCGCGGGAGCAGTACTTC. It specifies CSAGQGAREQYF. The rearrangement links TRBV20-1 to TRBJ2-7, with 11 positions matching TRBD1. The trim removed 6 bases at V and 7 bases at J, leaving 5 bases unmatched. Germline V gene lookup returns CDR1 DFQATT and CDR2 SNEGSKA (reference sequence). The CDR3 spans 12 residues.

The sample holds a few counts of this clonotype. The chain has TRBV18 and TRBJ1-5, with 7 bases lining up with TRBD1. This CDR3 has 14 amino acids. The germline gives CDR1 KGHSH, CDR2 LQKENI. V lost 4 bases to trimming and J lost 4 bases; unmatched junction nucleotides: 4. The chain's CDR3 is CASSLTGENQPQHF. The CDR3 nucleotides are TGTGCCAGCTCACTAACAGGGGAGAATCAGCCCCAGCATTTT. Full variable domain (rest looked up from reference TRBV18 and TRBJ1-5): NAGVMQNPRHLVRRRGQEARLRCSPMKGHSHVYWYRQLPEEGLKFMVYLQKENIIDESGMPKERFSAEFPKEGPSILRIQQVVRGDSAAYFCASSLTGENQPQHFGDGTRLSIL.

This chain connects TRBV18 to TRBJ2-7; D is perhaps TRBD1 (6 bases). CDR3 length equals 14 residues. V lost 4 bases to trimming and J lost 6 bases, with 16 bases between them. Germline V gene lookup returns CDR1 KGHSH and CDR2 LQKENI. The CDR3 DNA reads TGTGCCAGCTCACTTAATCAACAGGGATCCGAGCAGTACTTC. It encodes CASSLNQQGSEQYF.

This clonotype appeared a single time. The chain combines TRBV7-6 with TRBJ2-5; 9 positions match TRBD2. CDR3 length: 16 amino acids. Germline lookup yields CDR1 SGHVS and CDR2 FNYEAQ. V shed 1 base and J 1 base; nucleotides not matched to a gene: 4. In DNA, the CDR3 is TGTGCCAGCAGCTTAGTGCGGGAGGGCCCCCAAGAGACCCAGTACTTC. It is translated as CASSLVREGPQETQYF.

The chain joins TRBV7-9 to TRBJ2-2; 13 bases align to TRBD2. Looked up from germline, CDR1 is SEHNR and CDR2 is FQNEAQ (reference sequence). This CDR3 contains 15 residues. The trim removed 4 bases at V and 8 bases at J, leaving 4 bases unmatched. In DNA form, the CDR3 reads TGTGCCAGCAGCTCACTAGCGGGAGGGCCAGGGGAGCTGTTTTTT. It is translated as CASSSLAGGPGELFF.

This chain uses TRBV4-1 with TRBJ2-7; 7 bases fit TRBD1. CDR1 and CDR2 from the germline V gene are MGHRA and YSYEKL. The CDR3 runs to 14 residues. Germline trimming cut 0 bases from V and 3 bases from J; bases unmatched to any gene: 2. The CDR3 DNA follows: TGCGCCAGCAGCCAAGATTACAGGGGCTACGAGCAGTACTTC. Translated: CASSQDYRGYEQYF.